The 31 T cell receptor beta chains below come from one sample, sequenced in a study of blood T cell repertoires in COVID-19 (dated by TCRdb to the early 2020s). Library construction relied on the immunoSEQ multiplex PCR assay. TCRdb mirrors the immuneACCESS table, restricted to in-frame sequences. Some clones are absent from its copies; in checked studies, under half trace to an unresolved V gene, and the reason for the others is unknown. Here the sample has about 68,000 clones; 75% to 90% occur a single time. The ten largest clones add up to about 2.3% of the sample. The sequenced sample consisted of peripheral blood. The receptors here all came from a human donor in a cohort sampled during active COVID-19.

The chain has TRBV21-1 and TRBJ1-2; TRBD1 is the table's D call, not checked against the DNA. TRBV21-1 is an annotated pseudogene. This CDR3 has 15 residues. The CDR3 region is CASSHLLGQGYGYTF. CDR3 in DNA: TGTGCCAGCAGCCACTTACTCGGACAGGGCTATGGCTACACCTTC.

The genes are TRBV7-9 and TRBJ1-2; D may be TRBD1 (6 bases). This CDR3 comprises 13 residues. Trimming shortened V by 4 bases and J by 8 bases, and 14 bases separated the two germline ends. Germline CDR1 and CDR2: SEHNR and FQNEAQ (reference sequence). The CDR3 nucleotides read TGTGCCAGCAGCTCCGACAGGATTAAGGGCTACACCTTC. This sequence encodes CASSSDRIKGYTF. Supplemented by reference TRBV7-9 and TRBJ1-2, the full variable domain reads DTGVSQNPRHKITKRGQNVTFRCDPISEHNRLYWYRQTLGQGPEFLTYFQNEAQLEKSRLLSDRFSAERPKGSFSTLEIQRTEQGDSAMYLCASSSDRIKGYTFGSGTRLTVV.

The J gene is TRBJ2-7, the V gene TRBV30; D is possibly TRBD1 (5 bases). Trimming pared 4 bases from V and 0 bases from J, leaving 13 bases between. The CDR3 spans 14 residues. Germline assignment: CDR1 GTSNPN and CDR2 SVGIG (reference sequence). CDR3 coding DNA: TGTGCCTGGAAGGCCTCAGGGTTCTCCTACGAGCAGTACTTC. As protein: CAWKASGFSYEQYF.

This rearrangement joins TRBV5-1 to TRBJ1-1; D is ambiguous. In germline, CDR1 is SGHRS, CDR2 YFSETQ. The CDR3 consists of 14 residues. The V end was cut by 5 bases, the J end by 2 bases, with 13 bases between. The chain's CDR3 is CASRVGWRNTEAFF. In DNA, the CDR3 is TGCGCCAGCAGAGTCGGTTGGAGAAACACTGAAGCTTTCTTT.

The gene calls are TRBV7-2 and TRBJ2-5; tentatively, D is TRBD2 (6 bases). Between the trimmed V and J ends, which lost 6 bases and 1 base, there was a span of 6 bases. The CDR3 contains 12 residues. Germline V gene sequence: CDR1 SGHTA, CDR2 FQGNSA. CDR3 region: CASRGGQETQYF. CDR3 DNA sequence: TGTGCCAGCAGGGGGGGCCAAGAGACCCAGTACTTC.

The chain employs TRBV3-1 (or the pseudogene TRBV3-2) and TRBJ1-4, with 12 bases fitting TRBD1. Trimming at V came to 4 bases and at J to 5 bases, leaving 2 bases not matched to a gene. This CDR3 comprises 15 residues. The V gene's germline CDR1 is LGHDT and CDR2 YNNKEL (reference sequence). The DNA for the CDR3 is TGTGCCAGCAGCCTGGGGACAGGGGGCAATGAAAAACTGTTTTTT. It yields the protein CASSLGTGGNEKLFF.

The V gene is TRBV18, the J gene TRBJ2-1; TRBD2 matches at 10 bases. Trimming at V came to 3 bases and at J to 0 bases, leaving 14 bases not matched to a gene. The germline gives CDR1 KGHSH, CDR2 LQKENI. The CDR3 is 20 amino acids. The CDR3 loop is CASSPWKVAGGSSSYNEQFF. CDR3 nucleotide sequence: TGTGCCAGCTCACCTTGGAAGGTAGCGGGGGGCTCCAGCTCCTACAATGAGCAGTTCTTC.

The chain uses TRBV5-6 and TRBJ2-7; D gene unclear. CDR1 and CDR2 from the germline V gene are SGHDT and YYEEEE. Trimming took 4 bases from V and 5 from J, leaving 7 bases between them. The CDR3 loop spans 11 amino acids. The chain's CDR3 is CASSRRNEQYF. CDR3 DNA sequence: TGTGCCAGCAGCCGGCGGAACGAGCAGTACTTC. The full variable domain, rest sourced from reference TRBV5-6 and TRBJ2-7, is DAGVTQSPTHLIKTRGQQVTLRCSPKSGHDTVSWYQQALGQGPQFIFQYYEEEERQRGNFPDRFSGHQFPNYSSELNVNALLLGDSALYLCASSRRNEQYFGPGTRLTVT.

The CDR3 DNA reads TGCGCCAGCAGCTTGGGCGAATTTGGTCAGCCCCAGCATTTT. This sequence encodes CASSLGEFGQPQHF. V gene TRBV5-1 combines with J gene TRBJ1-5; D unresolved. Trimming took off 0 bases at V and 6 bases at J, with 10 bases between the two ends. CDR1 and CDR2 (germline): SGHRS, YFSETQ. This CDR3 region has 14 residues. Supplemented by reference TRBV5-1 and TRBJ1-5, the full variable domain reads KAGVTQTPRYLIKTRGQQVTLSCSPISGHRSVSWYQQTPGQGLQFLFEYFSETQRNKGNFPGRFSGRQFSNSRSEMNVSTLELGDSALYLCASSLGEFGQPQHFGDGTRLSIL.

V and J are TRBV5-5 and TRBJ2-6; D perhaps matches TRBD2 (6 bases). CDR1 SGHKS and CDR2 YYEKEE come from the germline V gene (reference sequence). The CDR3 is 15 amino acids. Trimming shortened V by 4 bases and J by 2 bases, and 10 bases separated the two germline ends. CDR3 region: CASSPWGAGANVLTF. The CDR3 coding sequence is TGTGCCAGCAGCCCCTGGGGGGCTGGGGCCAACGTCCTGACTTTC.

V and J are TRBV28 and TRBJ1-1, with no clear D. The germline V gene encodes CDR1 MDHEN and CDR2 SYDVKM. CDR3 length equals 15 residues. V lost 5 bases and J lost 0, with 13 bases in between. The CDR3 spells CASSRVTIMNTEAFF. The CDR3, as DNA: TGTGCCAGCAGTCGTGTAACAATAATGAACACTGAAGCTTTCTTT.

V usage is TRBV5-6 and J usage is TRBJ2-5; the match to TRBD2 covers 7 bases. With V trimmed by 4 bases and J by 2 bases, 20 bases remained unmatched. The CDR3 has 19 amino acids. In germline, CDR1 is SGHDT, CDR2 YYEEEE. The CDR3 nucleotides read TGTGCCAGCAGCCCTCCCGCGGGGGTGCTAGCGGACTCTCAAGAGACCCAGTACTTC. Protein sequence: CASSPPAGVLADSQETQYF.

This CDR3 is CASNAGGNPNEQFF. CDR3 DNA sequence: TGTGCCAGCAATGCGGGGGGCAATCCCAATGAGCAGTTCTTC. This chain links TRBV6-5 with TRBJ2-1; TRBD2 aligns across 8 bases. CDR1 MNHEY and CDR2 SVGAGI come from the germline V gene. The CDR3 totals 14 residues. J gave up 6 bases and V 7 bases, and 8 bases lay outside the gene matches.

The V and J genes are TRBV30 and TRBJ1-2, with 7 bases fitting TRBD1. Germline CDR1 is GTSNPN and CDR2 is SVGIG (reference sequence). The CDR3 is made up of 17 amino acids. The J segment lost 5 bases and the V segment lost 4 bases, leaving 19 bases of the junction unmatched. CDR3 DNA: TGTGCCTGGACTACCTCGGGACAGCCCTTACACCCTTATGGCTACACCTTC. This gives the protein CAWTTSGQPLHPYGYTF.

CDR3 in amino acids: CAWRARGSTHEQYF. The CDR3 DNA sequence: TGTGCCTGGAGGGCCCGGGGGTCCACCCACGAGCAGTACTTC. This chain links TRBV30 with TRBJ2-7; a possible D gene is TRBD2 (6 bases). Trimming left V 3 bases short and J 5 bases short, with 17 bases between. CDR1 is GTSNPN, CDR2 SVGIG, per germline (reference sequence). CDR3 length equals 14 residues.

The chain combines TRBV7-9 with TRBJ2-3; possible D gene TRBD1, 5 bases. With 1 base removed from V and 5 bases from J, the gap between germline ends came to 10 bases. This CDR3 has 14 amino acids. Per germline, CDR1 SEHNR and CDR2 FQNEAQ (reference sequence). This CDR3 reads CASSLVGERDTQYF. CDR3 in DNA: TGTGCCAGCAGCTTAGTAGGGGAAAGAGATACGCAGTATTTT.

This sequence joins TRBV5-1 and TRBJ1-1; TRBD1 matches at 7 bases. CDR1 is SGHRS, CDR2 YFSETQ, per germline. J gave up 1 base and V 4 bases, and 7 bases lay outside the gene matches. The CDR3 loop spans 15 amino acids. DNA for the CDR3: TGCGCCAGCAGCCCCCGACAGGGAACGAACACTGAAGCTTTCTTT. As protein: CASSPRQGTNTEAFF.

The chain combines TRBV28 with TRBJ2-7; D unclear. The CDR3 length is 12 residues. Between the trimmed V and J ends, which lost 5 bases and 5 bases, there was a span of 10 bases. CDR1 is MDHEN, CDR2 SYDVKM, per germline. CDR3 sequence (DNA): TGTGCCAGCAGTCCGCGGAGTCACGAGCAGTACTTC. Its translation: CASSPRSHEQYF.

This chain uses TRBV28 with TRBJ1-1; D uncertain. V gave up 5 bases and J gave up 5 bases, with 18 bases separating them. Germline lookup yields CDR1 MDHEN and CDR2 SYDVKM. This CDR3 region has 15 residues. The CDR3 DNA reads as TGTGCCAGCAGTCCCGCGGGGAGGGAAGTGACTGAAGCTTTCTTT. Its translation: CASSPAGREVTEAFF.

The rearrangement uses TRBV9 and TRBJ1-2, with D possibly TRBD1 on 6 matching bases. Per germline, CDR1 SGDLS and CDR2 YYNGEE. The CDR3 covers 14 residues. Trimming took 4 bases from V and 7 from J, leaving 17 bases between them. CDR3 nucleotide sequence: TGTGCCAGCAGCCCCCGGGACACCAACCGTGGCTACACCTTC. Encoded protein: CASSPRDTNRGYTF.

The chain's CDR3 is CASSPTTSGIGEQYF. In DNA form, the CDR3 reads TGCGCCAGCAGCCCCACGACTAGCGGCATTGGCGAGCAGTACTTC. The chain is built from TRBV5-1 and TRBJ2-7; TRBD2 matches at 9 bases. CDR1 and CDR2 from the germline V gene are SGHRS and YFSETQ. The J segment lost 6 bases and the V segment lost 4 bases, leaving 11 bases of the junction unmatched. The CDR3 length is 15 residues.

This sequence joins TRBV27 and TRBJ2-7, with 13 bases matching TRBD2. The germline V gene has CDR1 MNHEY and CDR2 SMNVEV (reference sequence). Trimming at V came to 4 bases and at J to 4 bases, leaving 7 bases not matched to a gene. The CDR3 runs 16 residues. The CDR3 loop is CASSSLTSGGAYEQYF. In DNA, the CDR3 is TGTGCCAGCAGTTCCCTCACTAGCGGGGGGGCTTACGAGCAGTACTTC.

V gene TRBV2 combines with J gene TRBJ1-5; D might be TRBD1 (5 bases). With 5 bases removed from V and 1 base from J, the gap between germline ends came to 9 bases. This CDR3 has 14 residues. From germline, CDR1 is SNHLY and CDR2 FYNNEI. The CDR3 DNA is TGTGCCAGCAGTCGGGGGAGCAGCAATCAGCCCCAGCATTTT. Its translation: CASSRGSSNQPQHF.

There are many counts of this clone. The CDR3 protein is CASCDPGHGSYEQYF. The CDR3 region has the DNA TGTGCCAGCTGCGATCCGGGACACGGAAGCTACGAGCAGTACTTC. The rearrangement joins TRBV27 to TRBJ2-7; D is perhaps TRBD1 (6 bases). Trimming cost V 8 bases and J 3 bases, with 20 bases left between them. The CDR3 totals 15 residues. Germline lookup yields CDR1 MNHEY and CDR2 SMNVEV (reference sequence).

This chain links TRBV12-3 or TRBV12-4 with TRBJ2-3; D is unclear. With 5 bases removed from V and 2 bases from J, the gap between germline ends came to 8 bases. There are 13 residues in the CDR3. This CDR3 is CASSPRATDTQYF. The CDR3 DNA reads TGTGCCAGCAGTCCACGAGCCACAGATACGCAGTATTTT.

V gene TRBV28 combines with J gene TRBJ2-1; the D gene is possibly TRBD2 (5 bases). Germline V gene sequence: CDR1 MDHEN, CDR2 SYDVKM. This CDR3 has 14 residues. The V end was cut by 3 bases, the J end by 4 bases, with 10 bases between. DNA for the CDR3: TGTGCCAGCAGTTTTGCGGGCGCGTACAATGAGCAGTTCTTC. Its protein product is CASSFAGAYNEQFF.

The CDR3 reads CASSFGQSNYGYTF. The CDR3 DNA reads as TGTGCCAGCAGCTTCGGACAGTCTAACTATGGCTACACCTTC. The chain carries TRBV5-6 and TRBJ1-2; D might be TRBD1 (6 bases). The CDR3 totals 14 residues. With 2 bases removed from V and 0 bases from J, the gap between germline ends came to 8 bases. Germline V CDR1 and CDR2: SGHDT, YYEEEE.

The CDR3 coding sequence is TGTGCCAGCAGCCGGGGAACGGGCTCCTTTCCCTACGAGCAGTACTTC. Translating gives CASSRGTGSFPYEQYF. This rearrangement joins TRBV27 to TRBJ2-7, with D possibly matching TRBD2 (5 bases). The CDR3 has 16 amino acids. Germline CDR1 and CDR2: MNHEY and SMNVEV (reference sequence). V dropped 6 bases and J dropped 2 bases, with 20 bases sitting between them.

This chain links TRBV5-5 with TRBJ2-3, with 7 bases fitting TRBD1. This CDR3 spans 17 amino acids. Losses at the gene ends were 0 bases for V and 5 bases for J; bases not matched to a gene: 12. Germline V gene lookup returns CDR1 SGHKS and CDR2 YYEKEE (reference sequence). Here the CDR3 reads CASSLVVTGSLGDTQYF. Written as DNA, the CDR3 is TGTGCCAGCAGCTTGGTTGTGACAGGGTCGCTAGGAGATACGCAGTATTTT.

This clone was recorded only once. The chain recombines TRBV10-3 with TRBJ2-7; no clear D gene. Deletions cut 2 bases from V and 5 bases from J, with 13 bases between. The CDR3 totals 14 residues. Germline values: CDR1 ENHRY, CDR2 SYGVKD. The CDR3: CAISEGQISHEQYF. For the CDR3, the DNA is TGTGCCATCAGTGAGGGGCAGATCAGCCACGAGCAGTACTTC.

The chain is built from TRBV2 and TRBJ2-7, with a weak D call TRBD1 (5 bases). Trimming stripped 1 base from V and 3 bases from J, with 13 bases between. The length of the CDR3 is 15 residues. CDR1 is SNHLY and CDR2 is FYNNEI in the germline V gene. The chain's CDR3 is CASSEESTASYEQYF. The DNA of the CDR3 is TGTGCCAGCAGTGAAGAGTCGACAGCTAGCTACGAGCAGTACTTC.